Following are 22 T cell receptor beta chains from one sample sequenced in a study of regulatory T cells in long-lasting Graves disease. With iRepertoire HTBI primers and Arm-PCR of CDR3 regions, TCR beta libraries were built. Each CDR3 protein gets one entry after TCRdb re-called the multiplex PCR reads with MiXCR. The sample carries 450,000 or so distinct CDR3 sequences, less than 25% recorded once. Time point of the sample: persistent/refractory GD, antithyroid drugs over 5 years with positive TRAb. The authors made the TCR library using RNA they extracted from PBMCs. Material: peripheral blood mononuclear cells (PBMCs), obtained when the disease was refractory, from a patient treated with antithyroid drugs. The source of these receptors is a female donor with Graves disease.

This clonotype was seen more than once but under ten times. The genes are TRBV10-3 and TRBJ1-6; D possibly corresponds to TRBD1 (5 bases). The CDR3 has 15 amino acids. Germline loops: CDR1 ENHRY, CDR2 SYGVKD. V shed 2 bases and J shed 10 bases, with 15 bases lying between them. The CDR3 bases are TGTGCCATCAGTGAGCTTGGGGCGTTGGGGTCACCCCTCCACTTT. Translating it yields CAISELGALGSPLHF.

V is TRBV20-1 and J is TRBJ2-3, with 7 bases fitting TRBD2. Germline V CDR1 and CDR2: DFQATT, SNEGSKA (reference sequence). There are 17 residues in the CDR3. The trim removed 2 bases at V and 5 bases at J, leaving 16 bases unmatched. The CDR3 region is CSARSLATSAGGDTQYF. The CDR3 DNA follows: TGCAGTGCTAGATCCTTGGCCACTAGCGCTGGTGGAGATACGCAGTATTTT.

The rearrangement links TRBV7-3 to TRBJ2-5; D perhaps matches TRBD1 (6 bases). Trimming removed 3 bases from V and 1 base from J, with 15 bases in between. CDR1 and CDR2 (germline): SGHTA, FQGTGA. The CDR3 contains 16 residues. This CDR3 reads CASSLSTGHLQETQYF. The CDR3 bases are TGTGCCAGCAGCTTGTCTACGGGACATCTCCAAGAGACCCAGTACTTC.

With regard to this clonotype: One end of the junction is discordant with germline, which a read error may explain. As DNA, the CDR3 is TGTGCCAACAGTGTGTACAGAGACTCTGGAAACACCACATATTTT. Its translation: CANSVYRDSGNTTYF. The genes are TRBV6-4 and TRBJ1-3; D is uncertain. Per germline, CDR1 MRHNA and CDR2 SNTAGT. The CDR3 is 15 residues long.

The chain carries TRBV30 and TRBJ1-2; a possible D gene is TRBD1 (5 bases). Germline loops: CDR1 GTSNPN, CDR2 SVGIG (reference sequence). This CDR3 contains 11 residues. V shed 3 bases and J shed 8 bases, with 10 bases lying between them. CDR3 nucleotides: TGTGCCTGGAGCCCCGGGGGGGGCTACACCTTC. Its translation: CAWSPGGGYTF.

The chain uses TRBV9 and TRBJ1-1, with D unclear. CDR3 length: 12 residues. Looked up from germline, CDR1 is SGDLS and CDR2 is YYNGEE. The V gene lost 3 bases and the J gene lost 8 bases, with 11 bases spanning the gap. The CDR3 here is CASSAGSGEAFF. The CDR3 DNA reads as TGTGCCAGCAGCGCTGGAAGCGGGGAAGCTTTCTTT.

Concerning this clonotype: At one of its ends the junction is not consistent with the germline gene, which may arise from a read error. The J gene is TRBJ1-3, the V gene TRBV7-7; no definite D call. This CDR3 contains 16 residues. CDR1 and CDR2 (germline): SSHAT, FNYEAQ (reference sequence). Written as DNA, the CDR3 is TGTGCTAGCAGCCCGTTGGCGCAACTTTCTGGAAACACCATATATTTT. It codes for CASSPLAQLSGNTIYF.

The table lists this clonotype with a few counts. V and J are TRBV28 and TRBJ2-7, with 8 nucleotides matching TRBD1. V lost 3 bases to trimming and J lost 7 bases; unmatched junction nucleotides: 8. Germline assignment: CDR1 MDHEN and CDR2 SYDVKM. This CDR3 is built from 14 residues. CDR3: CASSFVTGALEQYF. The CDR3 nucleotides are TGTGCCAGCAGTTTTGTGACAGGGGCTTTGGAGCAGTACTTC.

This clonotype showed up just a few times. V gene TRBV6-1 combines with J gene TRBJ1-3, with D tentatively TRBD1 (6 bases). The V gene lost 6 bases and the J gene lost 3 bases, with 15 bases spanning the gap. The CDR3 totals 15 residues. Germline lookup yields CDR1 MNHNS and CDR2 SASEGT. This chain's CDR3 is CASSPQGPRGNTIYF. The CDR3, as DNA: TGTGCCAGCAGCCCACAGGGTCCTCGTGGAAACACCATATATTTT.

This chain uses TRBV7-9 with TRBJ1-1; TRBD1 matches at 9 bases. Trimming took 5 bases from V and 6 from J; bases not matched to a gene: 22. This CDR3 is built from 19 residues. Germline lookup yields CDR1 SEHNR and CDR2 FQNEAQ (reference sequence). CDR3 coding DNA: TGTGCCAGCAGCCAACGACAGGGGGGGACCCTCACGGGGGGATCTGAAGCTTTCTTT. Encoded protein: CASSQRQGGTLTGGSEAFF.

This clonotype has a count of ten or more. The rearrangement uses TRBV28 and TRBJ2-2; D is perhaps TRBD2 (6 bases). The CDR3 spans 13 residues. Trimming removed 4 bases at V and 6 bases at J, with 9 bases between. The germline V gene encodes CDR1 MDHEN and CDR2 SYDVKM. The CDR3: CASSSPGAGELFF. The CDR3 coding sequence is TGTGCCAGCAGTTCACCGGGGGCCGGGGAGCTGTTTTTT.

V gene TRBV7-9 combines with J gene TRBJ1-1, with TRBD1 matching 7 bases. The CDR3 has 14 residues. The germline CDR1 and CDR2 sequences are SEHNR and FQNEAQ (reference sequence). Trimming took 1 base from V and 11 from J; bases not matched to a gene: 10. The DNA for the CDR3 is TGTGCCAGCAGCTTAGGACAGGGAGAGTTTGGGGCTTTCTTT. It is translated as CASSLGQGEFGAFF.

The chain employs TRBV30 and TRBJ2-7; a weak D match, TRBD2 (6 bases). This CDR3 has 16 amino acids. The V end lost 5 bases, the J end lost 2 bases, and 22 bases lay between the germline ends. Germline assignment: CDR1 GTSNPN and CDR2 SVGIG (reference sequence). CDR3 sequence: CAWQPPRAAGTYEQYF. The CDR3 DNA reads TGTGCCTGGCAACCCCCGCGGGCAGCGGGTACCTACGAGCAGTACTTC. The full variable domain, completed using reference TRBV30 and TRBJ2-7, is SQTIHQWPATLVQPVGSPLSLECTVEGTSNPNLYWYRQAAGRGLQLLFYSVGIGQISSEVPQNLSASRPQDRQFILSSKKLLLSDSGFYLCAWQPPRAAGTYEQYFGPGTRLTVT.

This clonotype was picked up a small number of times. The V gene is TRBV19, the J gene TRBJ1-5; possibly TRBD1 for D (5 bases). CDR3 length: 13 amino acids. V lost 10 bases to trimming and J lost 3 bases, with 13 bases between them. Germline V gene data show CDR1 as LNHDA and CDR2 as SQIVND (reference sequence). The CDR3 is CATLGRINQPQHF. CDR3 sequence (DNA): TGTGCCACCCTGGGACGGATCAATCAGCCCCAGCATTTT.

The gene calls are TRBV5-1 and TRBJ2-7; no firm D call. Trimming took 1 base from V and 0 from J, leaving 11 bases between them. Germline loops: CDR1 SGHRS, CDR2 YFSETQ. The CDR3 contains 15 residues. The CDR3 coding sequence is TGCGCCAGCAGCTTGCGGCTGGAGAGCTCCTACGAGCAGTACTTC. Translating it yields CASSLRLESSYEQYF.

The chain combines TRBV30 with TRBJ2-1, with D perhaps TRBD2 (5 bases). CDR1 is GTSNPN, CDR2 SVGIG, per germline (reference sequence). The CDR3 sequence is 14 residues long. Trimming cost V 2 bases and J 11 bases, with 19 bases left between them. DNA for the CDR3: TGTGCCTGGAGTTTGGGTCTAGCAGACTCGAAGCAGTTCTTC. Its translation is CAWSLGLADSKQFF.

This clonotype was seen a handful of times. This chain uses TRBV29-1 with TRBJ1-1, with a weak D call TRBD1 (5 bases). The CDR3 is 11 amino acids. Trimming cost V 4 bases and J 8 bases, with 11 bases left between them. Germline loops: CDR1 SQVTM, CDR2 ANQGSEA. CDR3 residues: CSVVQGREAFF. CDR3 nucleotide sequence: TGCAGCGTTGTCCAGGGCCGGGAAGCTTTCTTT.

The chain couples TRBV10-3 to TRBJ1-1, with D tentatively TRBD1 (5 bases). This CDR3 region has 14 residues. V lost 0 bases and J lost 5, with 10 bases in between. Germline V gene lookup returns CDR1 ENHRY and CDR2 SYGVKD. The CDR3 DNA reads TGTGCCATCAGTGAGTCCCTGGGGCAAACTGAAGCTTTCTTT. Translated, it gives CAISESLGQTEAFF.

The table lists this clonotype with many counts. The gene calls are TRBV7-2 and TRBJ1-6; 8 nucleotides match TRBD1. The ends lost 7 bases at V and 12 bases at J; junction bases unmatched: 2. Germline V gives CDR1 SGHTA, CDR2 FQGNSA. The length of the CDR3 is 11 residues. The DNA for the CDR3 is TGTGCCAGCAACGACAGGGGACCCCTCCACTTT. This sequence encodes CASNDRGPLHF.

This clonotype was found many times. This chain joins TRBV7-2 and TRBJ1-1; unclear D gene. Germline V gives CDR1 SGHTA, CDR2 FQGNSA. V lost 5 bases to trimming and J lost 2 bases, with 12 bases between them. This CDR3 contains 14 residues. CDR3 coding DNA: TGTGCCAGCAGCGTCCACGTACGAAACACTGAAGCTTTCTTT. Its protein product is CASSVHVRNTEAFF.

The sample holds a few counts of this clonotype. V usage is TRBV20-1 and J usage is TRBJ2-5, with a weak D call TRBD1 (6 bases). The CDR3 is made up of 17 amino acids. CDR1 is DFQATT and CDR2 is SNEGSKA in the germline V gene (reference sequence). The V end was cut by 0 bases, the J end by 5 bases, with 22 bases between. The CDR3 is CSARELNPQGLGETQYF. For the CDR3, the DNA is TGCAGTGCTAGAGAACTCAACCCTCAGGGGTTGGGGGAGACCCAGTACTTC.

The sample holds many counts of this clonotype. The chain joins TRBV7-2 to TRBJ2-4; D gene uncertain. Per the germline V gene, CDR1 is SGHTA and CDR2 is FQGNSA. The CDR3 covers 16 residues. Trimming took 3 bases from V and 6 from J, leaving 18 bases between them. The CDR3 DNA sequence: TGTGCCAGCAGCTTCCGCTCCGGGCTATATAGAAACATTCAGTACTTC. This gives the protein CASSFRSGLYRNIQYF.